This TCR beta chain was documented in a study of shared clonotypes between healthy human individuals. Study-level points and caveats: An expected dependence of interdonor clonotype sharing on sequencing depth was noted. A handful of donors held 5% to 5.5% of naive CD4 clonotypes in common.

The study ran the assay at deep level. Several immunoSEQ plates held equal portions of the genomic DNA taken from each subset. Some clones are missing from TCRdb's copy, which holds only in-frame ones; the method was immunoSEQ multiplex PCR. The table shows about 2.4 million clones, with approximately 94% occurring only once. Regarding this clone: Its antigen is undetermined. The same CDR3 arises from other DNA sequences in this sample as well.

Germline-derived CDR1 and CDR2 are KGHSH and LQKENI. V was pared by 3 bases and J by 0 bases, with 8 bases between. The CDR3 runs 14 residues. The TCR was taken from a man between 18 and 35 years old in good health. Some clones in this sample may be carry-over from other donors' samples. Sequencing was carried out using naive CD4+ T cells from PBMCs. Sample subset: CD45RA+ positively selected. The gene calls are TRBV18 and TRBJ1-1, with D perhaps TRBD1 (5 bases). CDR3 sequence reads: CASSPGTVNTEAFF. CDR3 bases: TGTGCCAGCTCACCCGGGACGGTGAACACTGAAGCTTTCTTT.